Following are 24 T cell receptor beta chains from one sample sequenced in a study of blood T cell repertoires in COVID-19. The assay was immunoSEQ multiplex PCR, and TCRdb's table has in-frame clones only and misses some. The sample has fewer than 200,000 clones, approximately 86% seen once. The sequencing input was peripheral blood. These receptors all come from a middle-aged man with active or convalescent COVID-19.

V usage is TRBV5-1 and J usage is TRBJ2-6; possibly TRBD1 for D (5 bases). The germline V gene has CDR1 SGHRS and CDR2 YFSETQ. Trimming left V 2 bases short and J 2 bases short, with 14 bases between. The CDR3 is made up of 17 amino acids. CDR3 loop: CASSLIPQGTGANVLTF. Written as DNA, the CDR3 is TGCGCCAGCAGCTTAATTCCTCAGGGAACTGGGGCCAACGTCCTGACTTTC.

The CDR3 protein is CASSNRQGDADTQYF. CDR3 bases: TGCGCCAGCAGCAACCGACAGGGGGATGCAGATACGCAGTATTTT. V and J are TRBV4-1 and TRBJ2-3; TRBD1 agrees at 9 bases. The trim removed 5 bases at V and 4 bases at J, leaving 7 bases unmatched. The CDR3 has 15 amino acids. The germline CDR1 and CDR2 sequences are MGHRA and YSYEKL.

V gene TRBV29-1 combines with J gene TRBJ2-7; no firm D call. V was pared by 4 bases and J by 2 bases, with 15 bases between. CDR1 SQVTM and CDR2 ANQGSEA come from the germline V gene. The CDR3 loop spans 14 amino acids. CDR3 coding DNA: TGCAGCGTTGTCAAAGACACCGCCACCTACGAGCAGTACTTC. It is translated as CSVVKDTATYEQYF.

This chain joins TRBV19 and TRBJ2-1; 7 bases match TRBD1. CDR1 is LNHDA and CDR2 is SQIVND in the germline V gene (reference sequence). There are 13 residues in the CDR3. V was pared by 4 bases and J by 4 bases, with 1 base of the junction left unmatched. The DNA of the CDR3 is TGTGCCAGTAGTACGGGACAGTACAATGAGCAGTTCTTC. Encoded protein: CASSTGQYNEQFF.

The chain has TRBV11-3 and TRBJ1-4; 8 nucleotides line up with TRBD1. The germline V gene encodes CDR1 SGHNT and CDR2 YENEEA. After removal of 5 bases from V and 8 bases from J, the junction contained 1 base not matched to a gene. This CDR3 region has 12 residues. CDR3 nucleotide sequence: TGTGCCAGCAGCCGGACAGGGGAAAAACTGTTTTTT. The encoded protein is CASSRTGEKLFF.

V gene TRBV6-5 combines with J gene TRBJ2-5; maybe TRBD2 (7 bases). V shed 8 bases and J shed 3 bases, with 13 bases lying between them. The germline V gene encodes CDR1 MNHEY and CDR2 SVGAGI. The CDR3 runs to 13 residues. The CDR3: CASGGALEETQYF. The CDR3 region has the DNA TGTGCCAGCGGGGGGGCGTTAGAAGAGACCCAGTACTTC.

J is TRBJ2-5 and V is TRBV13, with 8 bases identical to TRBD1. CDR1 and CDR2 (germline): PRHDT, FYEKMQ (reference sequence). The CDR3 runs 14 residues. J gave up 5 bases and V 6 bases, and 8 bases lay outside the gene matches. DNA of the CDR3: TGTGCCAGCAGTTCCGGACAGGGTGGCGAGACCCAGTACTTC. Residues: CASSSGQGGETQYF.

The chain has TRBV15 and TRBJ1-5; D is ambiguous. Trimming removed 5 bases from V and 2 bases from J, with 16 bases in between. Looked up from germline, CDR1 is LNHNV and CDR2 is YYDKDF (reference sequence). The CDR3 covers 16 residues. Written as DNA, the CDR3 is TGTGCCACCAGCCCCCGGCCGGGGAGGGGCAATCAGCCCCAGCATTTT. Amino acid sequence: CATSPRPGRGNQPQHF.

This clone showed up just once. The V gene is TRBV29-1, the J gene TRBJ2-1; possible D gene TRBD1, 6 bases. The CDR3 has 13 amino acids. With 1 base removed from V and 5 bases from J, the gap between germline ends came to 9 bases. Germline V lookup: CDR1 SQVTM, CDR2 ANQGSEA. DNA of the CDR3: TGCAGCGTTGAAGGGGACATAGACAATGAGCAGTTCTTC. Amino acids: CSVEGDIDNEQFF.

CDR3 sequence (DNA): TGCAGCGTTGAAGACGGGAGCGAGCAGTACTTC. Translating it yields CSVEDGSEQYF. The J gene is TRBJ2-7, the V gene TRBV29-1, with a tentative D call TRBD2 (6 bases). Per germline, CDR1 SQVTM and CDR2 ANQGSEA. The CDR3 extends over 11 amino acids. The ends were cut back, 0 bases at V and 6 bases at J, with 6 bases in the middle.

The J gene is TRBJ2-7, the V gene TRBV30, with 7 bases aligning to TRBD1. Per germline, CDR1 GTSNPN and CDR2 SVGIG (reference sequence). Germline trimming cut 3 bases from V and 3 bases from J; bases unmatched to any gene: 2. The CDR3 is 12 residues long. The CDR3 DNA follows: TGTGCCTGGAGCAGGGGGAACTACGAGCAGTACTTC. Protein sequence: CAWSRGNYEQYF.

This rearrangement joins TRBV5-4 to TRBJ2-1; 8 nucleotides line up with TRBD1. Per germline, CDR1 SGHNT and CDR2 YYREEE (reference sequence). V shed 4 bases, J shed 1 base, and the junction held 4 bases outside the gene matches. This CDR3 spans 15 amino acids. CDR3 coding DNA: TGTGCCAGCAGCCGACGACAGGGGTCCTACAATGAGCAGTTCTTC. This encodes CASSRRQGSYNEQFF.

The V and J genes are TRBV12-5 and TRBJ1-5; D may be TRBD1 (6 bases). The germline gives CDR1 LGHNT, CDR2 FRNRAP. This CDR3 region has 16 residues. With 0 bases removed from V and 5 bases from J, the gap between germline ends came to 14 bases. The CDR3 loop reads CASGLVRGRGDQPQHF. CDR3 nucleotide sequence: TGTGCTAGTGGTTTGGTACGAGGCAGGGGCGATCAGCCCCAGCATTTT.

This sequence joins TRBV29-1 and TRBJ1-1, with a tentative D call TRBD1 (5 bases). Trimming cost V 0 bases and J 7 bases, with 15 bases left between them. The CDR3 is 14 amino acids. The germline gives CDR1 SQVTM, CDR2 ANQGSEA. The CDR3 reads CSVEDPAGGDEAFF. As DNA, the CDR3 is TGCAGCGTTGAAGATCCGGCCGGGGGGGATGAAGCTTTCTTT.

The rearrangement links TRBV6-1 to TRBJ2-7; D possibly corresponds to TRBD2 (7 bases). Trimming pared 3 bases from V and 1 base from J, leaving 19 bases between. The CDR3 extends over 17 amino acids. Germline CDR1 is MNHNS and CDR2 is SASEGT. The CDR3 spells CASSDRFGGARSYEQYF. As DNA, the CDR3 is TGTGCCAGCAGTGATAGATTTGGGGGGGCGCGATCCTACGAGCAGTACTTC.

This clone was observed a single time. The rearrangement links TRBV24-1 to TRBJ2-2; 7 bases fit TRBD1. The trim removed 4 bases at V and 3 bases at J, leaving 4 bases unmatched. This CDR3 is built from 15 residues. Germline V CDR1 and CDR2: KGHDR, SFDVKD. The CDR3 DNA follows: TGTGCCACCAGTGACCGACAGGGTTACACCGGGGAGCTGTTTTTT. It encodes CATSDRQGYTGELFF.

The chain recombines TRBV20-1 with TRBJ1-2; tentatively, D is TRBD1 (5 bases). Trimming cost V 4 bases and J 4 bases, with 7 bases left between them. The CDR3 extends over 11 amino acids. The germline V gene encodes CDR1 DFQATT and CDR2 SNEGSKA (reference sequence). In DNA, the CDR3 is TGCAGTGCTACAGGGATCTATGGCTACACCTTC. It specifies CSATGIYGYTF.

The gene calls are TRBV9 and TRBJ2-3, with a weak D call TRBD2 (5 bases). Germline V lookup: CDR1 SGDLS, CDR2 YYNGEE. Trimming shortened V by 4 bases and J by 6 bases, and 9 bases separated the two germline ends. The CDR3 is 12 residues long. CDR3 loop: CASSPTGDTQYF. CDR3 nucleotides: TGTGCCAGCAGCCCTACGGGGGATACGCAGTATTTT.

The CDR3 sequence: CASVGVAEYTGELFF. In nucleotides, the CDR3 is TGTGCCAGCGTAGGGGTAGCGGAGTACACCGGGGAGCTGTTTTTT. The genes are TRBV6-5 and TRBJ2-2, with D possibly TRBD2 on 6 matching bases. Between the trimmed V and J ends, which lost 8 bases and 3 bases, there was a span of 16 bases. The CDR3 runs to 15 residues. Germline V gives CDR1 MNHEY, CDR2 SVGAGI.

The V gene is TRBV5-4, the J gene TRBJ2-2; 7 bases are shared with TRBD2. Trimming took 4 bases from V and 4 from J; bases not matched to a gene: 10. CDR3 length equals 16 residues. The germline V gene has CDR1 SGHNT and CDR2 YYREEE (reference sequence). The CDR3 nucleotides read TGTGCCAGCAGCACCCCTAGCGGACGATCCACCGGGGAGCTGTTTTTT. It codes for CASSTPSGRSTGELFF.

This chain links TRBV5-6 with TRBJ2-7; 7 bases align to TRBD1. Germline trimming cut 0 bases from V and 3 bases from J; bases unmatched to any gene: 3. The germline gives CDR1 SGHDT, CDR2 YYEEEE. The CDR3 spans 14 residues. CDR3 amino acids: CASSLVGGGYEQYF. CDR3 in DNA: TGTGCCAGCAGCTTGGTAGGGGGCGGCTACGAGCAGTACTTC.

This chain links TRBV30 with TRBJ1-4, with D uncertain. Trimming cost V 4 bases and J 8 bases, with 23 bases left between them. Per the germline V gene, CDR1 is GTSNPN and CDR2 is SVGIG (reference sequence). This CDR3 has 16 residues. CDR3 amino acids: CAWNPSDWGGGEKLFF. CDR3 bases: TGTGCCTGGAACCCCTCGGATTGGGGTGGAGGCGAAAAACTGTTTTTT. Complete variable domain (other parts from reference TRBV30 and TRBJ1-4): SQTIHQWPATLVQPVGSPLSLECTVEGTSNPNLYWYRQAAGRGLQLLFYSVGIGQISSEVPQNLSASRPQDRQFILSSKKLLLSDSGFYLCAWNPSDWGGGEKLFFGSGTQLSVL.

Regarding this clone: One junction end does not reproduce the germline sequence, and a read error may be involved. This chain joins TRBV5-6 and TRBJ2-3; weak D call: TRBD1 (6 bases). The germline V gene has CDR1 SGHDT and CDR2 YYEEEE. The CDR3 contains 14 residues. The CDR3 reads CASNTGISTDMQYF. The CDR3 coding sequence is TGTGCCAGCAACACAGGGATAAGCACAGATATGCAGTATTTT.

The rearrangement joins TRBV5-4 to TRBJ2-2; no clear D. Germline-derived CDR1 and CDR2 are SGHNT and YYREEE (reference sequence). The CDR3 is 13 amino acids. The ends were cut back, 0 bases at V and 5 bases at J, with 5 bases in the middle. The CDR3 sequence is CASSLDGTGELFF. The CDR3 bases are TGTGCCAGCAGCTTGGACGGGACCGGGGAGCTGTTTTTT.